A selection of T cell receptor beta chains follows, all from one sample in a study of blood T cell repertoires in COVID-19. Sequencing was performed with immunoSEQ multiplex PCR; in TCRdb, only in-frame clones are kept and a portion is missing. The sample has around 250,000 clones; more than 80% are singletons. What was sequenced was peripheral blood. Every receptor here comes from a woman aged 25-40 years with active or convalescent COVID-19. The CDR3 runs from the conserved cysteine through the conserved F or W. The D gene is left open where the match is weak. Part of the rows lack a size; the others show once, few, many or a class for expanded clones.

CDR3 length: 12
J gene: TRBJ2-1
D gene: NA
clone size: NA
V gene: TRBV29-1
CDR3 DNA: TGCAGCATTCAGCGCGGGGTCAATGAGCAGTTCTTC
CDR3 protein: CSIQRGVNEQFF

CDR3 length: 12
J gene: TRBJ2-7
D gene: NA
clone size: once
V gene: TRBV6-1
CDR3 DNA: TGTGCCAGCAGTGACGACTTCTACGAGCAGTACTTC
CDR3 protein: CASSDDFYEQYF

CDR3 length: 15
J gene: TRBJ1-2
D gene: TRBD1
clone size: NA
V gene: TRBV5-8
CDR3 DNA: TGTGCCAGCAGCTCTAGGGACAGGGGAATCTATGGCTACACCTTC
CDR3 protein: CASSSRDRGIYGYTF

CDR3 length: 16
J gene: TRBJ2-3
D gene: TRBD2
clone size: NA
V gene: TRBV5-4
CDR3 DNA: TGTGCCAGCAGCCCGGGACTAGCGGGGTTCACAGATACGCAGTATTTT
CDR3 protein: CASSPGLAGFTDTQYF

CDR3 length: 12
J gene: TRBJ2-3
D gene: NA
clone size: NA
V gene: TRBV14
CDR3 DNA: TGTGCCAGCAGCCAACTTGTAGATACGCAGTATTTT
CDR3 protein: CASSQLVDTQYF

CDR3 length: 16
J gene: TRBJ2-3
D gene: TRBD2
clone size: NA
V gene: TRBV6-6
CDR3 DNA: TGTGCCAGCAGTGCCCAGCGGGGGGTCCTCACAGATACGCAGTATTTT
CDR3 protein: CASSAQRGVLTDTQYF

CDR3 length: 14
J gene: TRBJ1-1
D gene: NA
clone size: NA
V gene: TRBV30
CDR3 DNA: TGTGCCTGGAGTGTACTGGTCGGGGGTACTGAAGCTTTCTTT
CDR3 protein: CAWSVLVGGTEAFF

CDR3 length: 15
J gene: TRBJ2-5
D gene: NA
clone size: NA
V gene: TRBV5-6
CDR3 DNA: TGTGCCAGCAGCTCAGTAGGACAGAATCAAGAGACCCAGTACTTC
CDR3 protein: CASSSVGQNQETQYF

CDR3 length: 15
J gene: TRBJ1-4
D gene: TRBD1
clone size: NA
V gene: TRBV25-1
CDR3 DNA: TGTGCCAGCAGTGAAGACAGGGGAACTAATGAAAAACTGTTTTTT
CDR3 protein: CASSEDRGTNEKLFF

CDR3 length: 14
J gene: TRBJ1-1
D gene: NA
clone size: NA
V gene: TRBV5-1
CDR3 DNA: TGCGCCAGCAGCTTGGTCGAGGGTGGCACTGAAGCTTTCTTT
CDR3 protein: CASSLVEGGTEAFF